The 26 T cell receptor beta chains in this list originate from one sample, sequenced in a study of PD-1 blockade in classical Hodgkin lymphoma. Sample time point: cycle 4 day 1 (C4D1), after 5 to 7 weeks of nivolumab. After autologous stem cell transplantation all patients relapsed, and prior brentuximab vedotin exposure differed between cohorts. The protocol was immunoSEQ multiplex PCR, while the TCRdb copy is restricted to in-frame clones and leaves out a portion. The sample lists tens of thousands of clones, around 80% occurring once. Source: peripheral blood mononuclear cells (PBMCs), taken before the fourth cycle of nivolumab. These receptors came from a human donor with classical Hodgkin lymphoma.

This clone was observed once. The gene calls are TRBV18 and TRBJ2-7; D is possibly TRBD2 (6 bases). V was shortened by 0 bases and J by 4 bases, with 10 bases between the two germline ends. Germline V gives CDR1 KGHSH, CDR2 LQKENI. The CDR3 runs to 14 residues. The CDR3 loop reads CASSPPSGTYEQYF. In DNA form, the CDR3 reads TGTGCCAGCTCACCACCTAGCGGCACATACGAGCAGTACTTC.

The CDR3 coding sequence is TGTGCCAGCAGCCCGCGTTTAGACAGGGGTTCCTACGAGCAGTACTTC. Protein product: CASSPRLDRGSYEQYF. The chain is built from TRBV21-1 and TRBJ2-7; the table gives TRBD1 as D, unverified against the DNA. TRBV21-1 corresponds to a pseudogene. This CDR3 region has 16 residues.

The CDR3 loop is CASSWEGTRGGELFF. CDR3 coding DNA: TGTGCCAGCAGTTGGGAGGGGACTAGGGGCGGGGAGCTGTTTTTT. The J gene is TRBJ2-2, the V gene TRBV2; 8 positions agree with TRBD2. The CDR3 extends over 15 amino acids. Germline assignment: CDR1 SNHLY and CDR2 FYNNEI. Germline trimming cut 5 bases from V and 7 bases from J; bases unmatched to any gene: 9.

The rearrangement joins TRBV7-9 to TRBJ2-2; perhaps TRBD2 as D (5 bases). There are 15 residues in the CDR3. Germline-derived CDR1 and CDR2 are SEHNR and FQNEAQ (reference sequence). Trimming pared 5 bases from V and 5 bases from J, leaving 15 bases between. As DNA, the CDR3 is TGTGCCAGCAGCCGCCCTAATACGGGGACCGGGGAGCTGTTTTTT. Its translation: CASSRPNTGTGELFF.

This sequence joins TRBV6-5 and TRBJ2-7, with D possibly matching TRBD1 (5 bases). This CDR3 is 13 amino acids long. The ends were cut back, 0 bases at V and 6 bases at J, with 9 bases in the middle. From germline, CDR1 is MNHEY and CDR2 SVGAGI. As DNA, the CDR3 is TGTGCCAGCAGTTACTCGAGACAGCTCGAGCAGTACTTC. Protein: CASSYSRQLEQYF.

The rearrangement joins TRBV9 to TRBJ2-7; D gene uncertain. Trimming pared 4 bases from V and 4 bases from J, leaving 21 bases between. The V gene's germline CDR1 is SGDLS and CDR2 YYNGEE. CDR3 length equals 16 residues. As DNA, the CDR3 is TGTGCCAGCAGCCCCCGACCGGTCAATGTGGGGTACGAGCAGTACTTC. This encodes CASSPRPVNVGYEQYF.

The chain recombines TRBV19 with TRBJ1-5; D remains unclear. The CDR3 runs 13 residues. The germline V gene has CDR1 LNHDA and CDR2 SQIVND (reference sequence). V lost 3 bases to trimming and J lost 7 bases, with 10 bases between them. CDR3 loop: CASSISTGQPQHF. For the CDR3, the DNA is TGTGCCAGTAGTATCTCAACCGGGCAGCCCCAGCATTTT.

This chain joins TRBV2 and TRBJ2-1; unclear D gene. Trimming cost V 8 bases and J 4 bases, with 12 bases left between them. The CDR3 has 13 amino acids. In germline, CDR1 is SNHLY, CDR2 FYNNEI. The CDR3 region is CASSLAEYNEQFF. The DNA for the CDR3 is TGTGCCAGCTCTTTGGCGGAGTACAATGAGCAGTTCTTC. The whole variable domain, filled in from reference TRBV2 and TRBJ2-1, reads EPEVTQTPSHQVTQMGQEVILRCVPISNHLYFYWYRQILGQKVEFLVSFYNNEISEKSEIFDDQFSVERPDGSNFTLKIRSTKLEDSAMYFCASSLAEYNEQFFGPGTRLTVL.

This clone was observed a few times. Different DNA sequences within this sample yield the same CDR3. The V gene is TRBV30, the J gene TRBJ1-1; no definite D call. CDR3 length equals 12 residues. Trimming shortened V by 2 bases and J by 2 bases, and 6 bases separated the two germline ends. Germline CDR1 GTSNPN, CDR2 SVGIG (reference sequence). CDR3 DNA sequence: TGTGCCTGGAGTCCACTTAACACTGAAGCTTTCTTT. This codes for CAWSPLNTEAFF.

This clone has a handful of counts. The chain recombines TRBV6-1 with TRBJ1-1, with D possibly matching TRBD1 (5 bases). The CDR3 is made up of 13 amino acids. Germline V lookup: CDR1 MNHNS, CDR2 SASEGT. V dropped 4 bases and J dropped 5 bases, with 11 bases sitting between them. The CDR3 region is CASSARDRTEAFF. The DNA of the CDR3 is TGTGCCAGCAGTGCCCGGGACCGAACTGAAGCTTTCTTT.

Only a few counts were recorded for this clone. The chain carries TRBV18 and TRBJ2-3, with TRBD2 as a possible D gene (6 bases). Trimming shortened V by 1 base and J by 6 bases, and 14 bases separated the two germline ends. CDR3 length equals 15 residues. Germline CDR1 is KGHSH and CDR2 is LQKENI. DNA for the CDR3: TGTGCCAGCTCACCACAATCTACTAGCTCCGATACGCAGTATTTT. Its translation: CASSPQSTSSDTQYF.

The chain uses TRBV11-3 and TRBJ1-2; 12 nucleotides line up with TRBD1. The J segment lost 6 bases and the V segment lost 5 bases, leaving 10 bases of the junction unmatched. Germline values: CDR1 SGHNT, CDR2 YENEEA. The CDR3 length is 16 residues. The CDR3 nucleotides read TGTGCCAGCAGCCCCGAGCGGGGACAGGGGGCGCATGGCTACACCTTC. Residues: CASSPERGQGAHGYTF.

The table lists this clone with a few counts. V usage is TRBV7-3 and J usage is TRBJ1-6, with 10 nucleotides matching TRBD1. CDR1 is SGHTA, CDR2 FQGTGA, per germline. V lost 2 bases, J lost 7 bases, and 20 bases stayed unmatched. This CDR3 has 21 amino acids. For the CDR3, the DNA is TGTGCCAGCAGCTTACCTAGGACAGGGGGATTTGAATGGTTCCCAAATTCACCCCTCCACTTT. This sequence encodes CASSLPRTGGFEWFPNSPLHF.

The chain links TRBV6-5 to TRBJ1-4; D is undetermined. CDR3 size: 14 residues. With 2 bases removed from V and 0 bases from J, the gap between germline ends came to 4 bases. In germline, CDR1 is MNHEY, CDR2 SVGAGI. This CDR3 is CASSYIATNEKLFF. In nucleotides, the CDR3 is TGTGCCAGCAGTTACATTGCAACTAATGAAAAACTGTTTTTT.

The chain combines TRBV4-1 with TRBJ2-6, with D unresolved. This CDR3 contains 18 residues. V was cut by 4 bases and J by 0 bases, with 16 bases left in between. CDR1 and CDR2 from the germline V gene are MGHRA and YSYEKL. The CDR3, as DNA: TGCGCCAGCAGCCCGACTGGAGCAGCTAGCTCTGGGGCCAACGTCCTGACTTTC. Its translation: CASSPTGAASSGANVLTF.

The genes are TRBV6-5 and TRBJ1-2, with D maybe TRBD1 (6 bases). Germline CDR1 and CDR2: MNHEY and SVGAGI. This CDR3 comprises 15 residues. Deletions cut 1 base from V and 2 bases from J, with 11 bases between. CDR3 protein: CASSYLDSANYGYTF. CDR3 DNA: TGTGCCAGCAGTTACTTGGACAGCGCGAACTATGGCTACACCTTC.

J is TRBJ2-7 and V is TRBV10-3; D perhaps matches TRBD1 (6 bases). Trimming stripped 3 bases from V and 7 bases from J, with 13 bases between. This CDR3 has 13 residues. Germline assignment: CDR1 ENHRY and CDR2 SYGVKD. The CDR3 spells CAISEWTVGEQYF. The CDR3, as DNA: TGTGCCATCAGTGAATGGACAGTGGGGGAGCAGTACTTC.

The chain uses TRBV7-8 and TRBJ2-3; D call uncertain. V lost 6 bases and J 1 base, leaving 14 bases between the germline ends. The germline V gene encodes CDR1 SGHVS and CDR2 FQNEAQ. The CDR3 sequence is 15 residues long. The CDR3 DNA is TGTGCCAGCAGTCCCGTGAGACTTCGCACAGATACGCAGTATTTT. This gives the protein CASSPVRLRTDTQYF. The full variable domain, rest sourced from reference TRBV7-8 and TRBJ2-3, is GAGVSQSPRYKVAKRGQDVALRCDPISGHVSLFWYQQALGQGPEFLTYFQNEAQLDKSGLPSDRFFAERPEGSVSTLKIQRTQQEDSAVYLCASSPVRLRTDTQYFGPGTRLTVL.

The rearrangement uses TRBV6-6 and TRBJ1-2; maybe TRBD1 (6 bases). The CDR3 totals 13 residues. CDR1 MNHNY and CDR2 SVGAGI come from the germline V gene (reference sequence). The V end was cut by 8 bases, the J end by 6 bases, with 16 bases between. In nucleotides, the CDR3 is TGTGCCAGCCGTAGGGGGTCCGAGCATGGCTACACCTTC. This translates into CASRRGSEHGYTF.

The chain uses TRBV10-3 and TRBJ1-5; D is unclear. CDR3 length: 16 residues. V was cut by 3 bases and J by 0 bases, with 12 bases left in between. Germline V gene data show CDR1 as ENHRY and CDR2 as SYGVKD. Here the CDR3 DNA reads TGTGCCATCAGTGACCCGGGCCGTAATAGCAATCAGCCCCAGCATTTT. Amino acid sequence: CAISDPGRNSNQPQHF.

This clone was seen only a few times. The chain is built from TRBV5-8 and TRBJ2-2, with TRBD2 matching over 8 bases. V gave up 5 bases and J gave up 5 bases; unmatched junction bases: 8. In germline, CDR1 is SGHTS, CDR2 YDEGEE. This CDR3 has 15 residues. CDR3 sequence (DNA): TGTGCCAGCAGTCCCCAAGCGGGGGTTACCGGGGAGCTGTTTTTT. Its protein product is CASSPQAGVTGELFF.

The genes are TRBV7-6 and TRBJ2-6; D might be TRBD2 (5 bases). Per the germline V gene, CDR1 is SGHVS and CDR2 is FNYEAQ. The length of the CDR3 is 16 residues. V was cut by 2 bases and J by 0 bases, with 8 bases left in between. CDR3 residues: CASSLTGNSGANVLTF. In DNA form, the CDR3 reads TGTGCCAGCAGCTTAACGGGGAACTCTGGGGCCAACGTCCTGACTTTC.

The CDR3 loop is CASSTGQGLNEQFF. CDR3 in DNA: TGTGCCAGCAGCACGGGACAGGGGTTAAATGAGCAGTTCTTC. V gene TRBV19 combines with J gene TRBJ2-1, with 10 positions matching TRBD1. The V and J ends lost 9 bases and 7 bases, in that order; junction bases with no gene match: 9. Germline-derived CDR1 and CDR2 are LNHDA and SQIVND (reference sequence). The CDR3 is 14 amino acids. The variable domain in full, with the rest retrieved from reference TRBV19 and TRBJ2-1, is DGGITQSPKYLFRKEGQNVTLSCEQNLNHDAMYWYRQDPGQGLRLIYYSQIVNDFQKGDIAEGYSVSREKKESFPLTVTSAQKNPTAFYLCASSTGQGLNEQFFGPGTRLTVL.

V is TRBV4-1 and J is TRBJ2-1; 7 positions agree with TRBD2. The V and J ends lost 0 bases and 4 bases, in that order; junction bases with no gene match: 3. Germline V CDR1 and CDR2: MGHRA, YSYEKL. This CDR3 is built from 15 residues. DNA of the CDR3: TGCGCCAGCAGCCAAGAAGGGACTACATACAATGAGCAGTTCTTC. Amino acids: CASSQEGTTYNEQFF.

This chain connects TRBV6-1 to TRBJ2-3, with TRBD2 matching 11 bases. CDR1 is MNHNS, CDR2 SASEGT, per germline. The CDR3 loop spans 15 amino acids. V shed 4 bases and J 6 bases; nucleotides not matched to a gene: 6. DNA for the CDR3: TGTGCCAGCAGTGGCACTAGCGGGGGACGGGATACGCAGTATTTT. It is translated as CASSGTSGGRDTQYF.

The genes are TRBV19 and TRBJ2-5; 12 bases map to TRBD2. Per the germline V gene, CDR1 is LNHDA and CDR2 is SQIVND (reference sequence). V shed 6 bases and J 5 bases; nucleotides not matched to a gene: 4. This CDR3 has 14 amino acids. CDR3 amino acids: CASSRLAGEETQYF. As DNA, the CDR3 is TGTGCCAGTAGCAGACTAGCGGGAGAGGAGACCCAGTACTTC.